This T cell receptor beta chain was recovered during a study of blood T cell repertoires in COVID-19. About the study: The analysed material was cDNA or gDNA that came from T cells, B-cell-depleted T cells, or PBMCs.

J gave up 3 bases and V 3 bases, and 4 bases lay outside the gene matches. CDR3 length equals 15 residues. From germline, CDR1 is LNHDA and CDR2 SQIVND (reference sequence). In the authors' methods: Cell counts per sample came from amplifying reference gene primers. Produced via immunoSEQ multiplex PCR; TCRdb's table is partial and in-frame only. V, J and clone size reflect that table, while D and trimming were determined from the DNA. Of about 100,000 clones in the sample, approximately 86% are singletons; the top ten hold 13%. This receptor was obtained from a man aged 50 or older with active or convalescent COVID-19. Material for sequencing was peripheral blood. The chain uses TRBV19 and TRBJ2-7; 11 bases are shared with TRBD2. The CDR3 sequence is CASSIGLAGLYEQYF. In DNA, the CDR3 is TGTGCCAGTAGTATCGGACTAGCGGGTCTCTACGAGCAGTACTTC.